Described below is a single T cell receptor beta chain sequence and its context. This CDR3 has 13 amino acids. The J segment lost 2 bases and the V segment lost 7 bases, leaving 4 bases of the junction unmatched. TCRdb re-called the 5' RACE reads through MiXCR, storing one row per CDR3 protein. The sample yields roughly 260,000 distinct CDR3 sequences, roughly 20% seen once. The sample belongs to a study of CD8 T cells in ankylosing spondylitis. This chain links TRBV12-3 or TRBV12-4 with TRBJ1-2; TRBD1 matches 7 bases. This clonotype originated in a male donor with ankylosing spondylitis or in good health (not recorded which). Sample: blood, either unsorted or a sorted T cell fraction (not recorded which). CDR3 DNA sequence: TGTGCCAGCACCCTACAGGGGAACTATGGCTACACCTTC. This sequence encodes CASTLQGNYGYTF.